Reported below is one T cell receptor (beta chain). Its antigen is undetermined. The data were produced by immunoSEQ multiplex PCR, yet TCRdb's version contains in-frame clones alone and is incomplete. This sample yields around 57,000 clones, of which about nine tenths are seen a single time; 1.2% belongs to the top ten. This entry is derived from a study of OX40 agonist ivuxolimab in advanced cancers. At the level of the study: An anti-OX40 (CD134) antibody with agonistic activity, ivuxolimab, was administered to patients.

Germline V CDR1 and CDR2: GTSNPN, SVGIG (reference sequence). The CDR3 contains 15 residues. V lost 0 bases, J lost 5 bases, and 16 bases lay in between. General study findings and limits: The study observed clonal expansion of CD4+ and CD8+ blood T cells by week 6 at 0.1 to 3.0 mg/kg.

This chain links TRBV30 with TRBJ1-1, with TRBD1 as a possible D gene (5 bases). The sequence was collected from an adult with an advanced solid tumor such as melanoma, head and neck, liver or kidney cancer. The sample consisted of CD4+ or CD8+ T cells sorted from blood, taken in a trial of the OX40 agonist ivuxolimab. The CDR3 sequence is CAWSVGWIKGTEAFF. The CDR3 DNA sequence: TGTGCCTGGAGTGTAGGTTGGATCAAGGGGACTGAAGCTTTCTTT.